What follows are 30 T cell receptor beta chains derived from one specimen sequenced in a study of CD8 T cells in Susac syndrome (dated by TCRdb to between 2017 and 2020). Library construction relied on the immunoSEQ multiplex PCR assay. RNA was extracted using the RNeasy kit, and 0.5 to 1 microgram was reverse transcribed with random hexamers. TCRdb reran the public reads through fastp at Q25 and MiXCR, keeping productive beta chains. All rows with the same CDR3 protein become a single entry with the most common DNA and genes. Recorded for this sample are about 280,000 distinct CDR3 sequences; about 85% of them occurred a single time. The top ten hold about 0.11% of the sample. The sample consisted of CD8+ T cells from PBMCs. The receptor source for this set is a human donor with multiple sclerosis.

This chain joins TRBV6-2 or TRBV6-3 and TRBJ1-5; the D is unclear. The V and J ends lost 1 base and 3 bases respectively, with 16 bases between them. This CDR3 is 17 amino acids long. The germline V gene has CDR1 MNHEY and CDR2 SVGEGT. The CDR3 is CASSYWSEELYNQPQHF. In DNA form, the CDR3 reads TGTGCCAGCAGTTACTGGTCGGAAGAACTATACAATCAGCCCCAGCATTTT.

The rearrangement joins TRBV2 to TRBJ1-5; 11 bases map to TRBD1. CDR1 SNHLY and CDR2 FYNNEI come from the germline V gene. This CDR3 region has 15 residues. Losses at the gene ends were 5 bases for V and 5 bases for J; bases not matched to a gene: 5. DNA for the CDR3: TGTGCCAGCAGTAACGGACAGGGGGCTTATCAGCCCCAGCATTTT. This translates into CASSNGQGAYQPQHF.

V and J are TRBV19 and TRBJ1-1; D remains ambiguous. Trimming pared 8 bases from V and 4 bases from J, leaving 11 bases between. The CDR3 sequence is 12 residues long. Germline CDR1 is LNHDA and CDR2 is SQIVND (reference sequence). The CDR3 loop is CASLGDSTEAFF. The CDR3, as DNA: TGTGCCAGTCTTGGGGATAGCACTGAAGCTTTCTTT.

The DNA of the CDR3 is TGTGCCAGCAAATTGGGACAGGGGAAGGATGAGCAGTTCTTC. Encoded protein: CASKLGQGKDEQFF. This rearrangement joins TRBV2 to TRBJ2-1; 10 bases match TRBD1. CDR1 is SNHLY, CDR2 FYNNEI, per germline. Trimming removed 7 bases from V and 8 bases from J; junction bases left unmatched: 8. CDR3 size: 14 residues. Using reference TRBV2 and TRBJ2-1 for the parts outside the CDR3, the full variable domain is EPEVTQTPSHQVTQMGQEVILRCVPISNHLYFYWYRQILGQKVEFLVSFYNNEISEKSEIFDDQFSVERPDGSNFTLKIRSTKLEDSAMYFCASKLGQGKDEQFFGPGTRLTVL.

The chain is built from TRBV5-6 and TRBJ1-2; TRBD1 matches 9 bases. Trimming took 2 bases from V and 4 from J; bases not matched to a gene: 6. Germline V gives CDR1 SGHDT, CDR2 YYEEEE. The CDR3 length is 15 residues. The CDR3 DNA is TGTGCCAGCAGCTTACAGGGGGCGCGGTTCTATGGCTACACCTTC. It codes for CASSLQGARFYGYTF.

This rearrangement joins TRBV10-3 to TRBJ1-2; D may be TRBD1 (5 bases). The germline CDR1 and CDR2 sequences are ENHRY and SYGVKD. The CDR3 contains 12 residues. Trimming left V 2 bases short and J 6 bases short, with 7 bases between. The CDR3, as DNA: TGTGCCATCAGTGAGGGGGCTGATGGCTACACCTTC. This encodes CAISEGADGYTF.

The genes are TRBV28 and TRBJ2-7; tentative D call: TRBD1 (6 bases). The V gene's germline CDR1 is MDHEN and CDR2 SYDVKM. Trimming pared 5 bases from V and 2 bases from J, leaving 13 bases between. This CDR3 is built from 14 residues. The CDR3 loop is CASSQTGDTYEQYF. In nucleotides, the CDR3 is TGTGCCAGCAGTCAGACAGGTGATACCTACGAGCAGTACTTC.

This clonotype was seen just once. This sequence joins TRBV20-1 and TRBJ1-1; possible D gene TRBD1, 6 bases. This CDR3 is built from 16 residues. Trimming removed 0 bases at V and 3 bases at J, with 17 bases between. Germline CDR1 DFQATT, CDR2 SNEGSKA (reference sequence). CDR3 sequence reads: CSARDQGGGLDTEAFF. DNA of the CDR3: TGCAGTGCTAGAGACCAGGGAGGGGGTTTGGACACTGAAGCTTTCTTT.

This clonotype was picked up a small number of times. The chain recombines TRBV6-1 with TRBJ1-6; maybe TRBD1 (5 bases). The germline gives CDR1 MNHNS, CDR2 SASEGT. The V end was cut by 5 bases, the J end by 10 bases, with 18 bases between. The CDR3 has 15 residues. CDR3 amino acids: CASSPNVDSGSPLHF. The CDR3 region has the DNA TGTGCCAGCAGTCCGAATGTCGACAGCGGGTCACCCCTCCACTTT.

V and J are TRBV27 and TRBJ2-5; TRBD2 agrees at 11 bases. This CDR3 is built from 15 residues. Unmatched junction bases numbered 2, after V lost 3 bases and J lost 2 bases. Germline V CDR1 and CDR2: MNHEY, SMNVEV (reference sequence). For the CDR3, the DNA is TGTGCCAGCAGTTTGACTAGCGGGGAACAAGAGACCCAGTACTTC. Translated, it gives CASSLTSGEQETQYF.

The chain uses TRBV20-1 and TRBJ1-1, with TRBD1 as a possible D gene (6 bases). The V and J ends lost 2 bases and 8 bases respectively, with 15 bases between them. Germline V CDR1 and CDR2: DFQATT, SNEGSKA (reference sequence). This CDR3 has 13 residues. The CDR3 sequence is CSARNGGGREAFF. Here the CDR3 DNA reads TGCAGTGCTAGAAATGGAGGGGGGCGCGAAGCTTTCTTT.

This clonotype was seen a single time. This rearrangement joins TRBV30 to TRBJ2-7, with 9 bases matching TRBD2. There are 16 residues in the CDR3. Germline assignment: CDR1 GTSNPN and CDR2 SVGIG (reference sequence). Trimming cost V 3 bases and J 2 bases; bases outside gene matches: 11. Here the CDR3 DNA reads TGTGCCTGGAGAGAAGCGGGAGGCCTCGGACCCTACGAGCAGTACTTC. Protein sequence: CAWREAGGLGPYEQYF.

J is TRBJ1-1 and V is TRBV29-1; a weak D match, TRBD1 (6 bases). V was trimmed by 7 bases and J by 4 bases, leaving 16 bases between them. The CDR3 spans 13 residues. Germline CDR1 SQVTM, CDR2 ANQGSEA. As DNA, the CDR3 is TGCAGCGCAAGACAGGCTCTGAGCACTGAAGCTTTCTTT. Its translation is CSARQALSTEAFF.

The chain recombines TRBV18 with TRBJ1-5, with D hard to call. Looked up from germline, CDR1 is KGHSH and CDR2 is LQKENI. V lost 2 bases, J lost 5 bases, and 7 bases lay in between. CDR3 length: 13 residues. As DNA, the CDR3 is TGTGCCAGCTCACCAGGGTACTATCAGCCCCAGCATTTT. The encoded protein is CASSPGYYQPQHF.

The chain uses TRBV3-1 and TRBJ2-3, with 7 positions matching TRBD2. Looked up from germline, CDR1 is LGHDT and CDR2 is YNNKEL (reference sequence). The CDR3 has 15 residues. The trim removed 1 base at V and 6 bases at J, leaving 7 bases unmatched. CDR3 sequence (DNA): TGTGCCAGCAGCCAAGGCGCGACTAGCAGGGATACGCAGTATTTT. Its translation: CASSQGATSRDTQYF.

The chain recombines TRBV28 with TRBJ2-1; 7 bases line up with TRBD2. Per the germline V gene, CDR1 is MDHEN and CDR2 is SYDVKM. The CDR3 covers 13 residues. V was clipped by 1 base and J by 12 bases; unmatched bases: 6. The CDR3 region has the DNA TGTGCCAGCAGTTTATCCCCGACTAGCTTGCAGTTCTTC. Residues: CASSLSPTSLQFF.

The chain recombines TRBV5-4 with TRBJ1-1, with 7 positions matching TRBD1. The CDR3 runs 11 residues. Germline CDR1 SGHNT, CDR2 YYREEE (reference sequence). Germline trimming cut 4 bases from V and 7 bases from J; bases unmatched to any gene: 1. CDR3 bases: TGTGCCAGCAGCCGGACAGGTGAAGCTTTCTTT. Its translation: CASSRTGEAFF.

The chain links TRBV6-1 to TRBJ1-5; the D is unclear. The CDR3 extends over 16 amino acids. The germline V gene has CDR1 MNHNS and CDR2 SASEGT. The V end lost 6 bases, the J end lost 8 bases, and 23 bases lay between the germline ends. The CDR3 loop reads CASRKGRTGSIEPQHF. CDR3 sequence (DNA): TGTGCCAGCAGAAAAGGGAGGACGGGCTCTATCGAGCCCCAGCATTTT.

The chain carries TRBV20-1 and TRBJ2-3, with D tentatively TRBD1 (6 bases). The CDR3 is made up of 17 amino acids. Trimming took 3 bases from V and 0 from J, leaving 19 bases between them. The germline V gene has CDR1 DFQATT and CDR2 SNEGSKA (reference sequence). The CDR3 loop is CSASTLRGRSSTDTQYF. The DNA for the CDR3 is TGCAGTGCTAGTACCCTGAGGGGGAGATCTAGCACAGATACGCAGTATTTT.

The rearrangement links TRBV13 to TRBJ2-5, with D unresolved. Germline CDR1 is PRHDT and CDR2 is FYEKMQ (reference sequence). The V and J ends lost 5 bases and 4 bases respectively, with 11 bases between them. The length of the CDR3 is 13 residues. CDR3 loop: CASSLTNSETQYF. DNA of the CDR3: TGTGCCAGCAGCCTTACAAACTCAGAGACCCAGTACTTC. Using reference TRBV13 and TRBJ2-5 for the parts outside the CDR3, the full variable domain is AAGVIQSPRHLIKEKRETATLKCYPIPRHDTVYWYQQGPGQDPQFLISFYEKMQSDKGSIPDRFSAQQFSDYHSELNMSSLELGDSALYFCASSLTNSETQYFGPGTRLLVL.

The J gene is TRBJ2-7, the V gene TRBV27; 7 bases agree with TRBD2. From germline, CDR1 is MNHEY and CDR2 SMNVEV (reference sequence). The V and J ends lost 2 bases and 2 bases, in that order; junction bases with no gene match: 6. The CDR3 is 15 amino acids. CDR3 protein: CASSLEASGTYEQYF. In DNA form, the CDR3 reads TGTGCCAGCAGTTTAGAGGCTAGCGGTACCTACGAGCAGTACTTC.

The rearrangement uses TRBV27 and TRBJ2-1; D tentatively reads TRBD1 or TRBD2 (5 bases each). The CDR3 is 14 residues long. Trimming took 6 bases from V and 3 from J, leaving 12 bases between them. CDR1 is MNHEY and CDR2 is SMNVEV in the germline V gene (reference sequence). As DNA, the CDR3 is TGTGCCAGCAGAGGGTTGGGGGTCTACAATGAGCAGTTCTTC. This sequence encodes CASRGLGVYNEQFF.

To note about this clonotype: As the CDR3 is not closed by the conserved phenylalanine or tryptophan, this likely results from a read error. The chain has TRBV7-9 and TRBJ1-1; D remains ambiguous. The CDR3 covers 14 residues. V was cut by 4 bases and J by 1 base, with 10 bases left in between. Germline CDR1 and CDR2: SEHNR and FQNEAQ (reference sequence). CDR3 nucleotides: TGTGCCAGCAGCTCGCCGGAGCCGAACACTGAAGCTTTCTTG. Residues: CASSSPEPNTEAFL.

The rearrangement uses TRBV2 and TRBJ2-1, with 8 positions matching TRBD2. CDR1 SNHLY and CDR2 FYNNEI come from the germline V gene. The CDR3 covers 14 residues. The J segment lost 5 bases and the V segment lost 6 bases, leaving 6 bases of the junction unmatched. The CDR3 here is CASRASGWDNEQFF. The CDR3 bases are TGTGCCAGCAGGGCTAGCGGGTGGGACAATGAGCAGTTCTTC.

The J gene is TRBJ2-5, the V gene TRBV4-1; 9 nucleotides match TRBD1. The germline CDR1 and CDR2 sequences are MGHRA and YSYEKL. V shed 4 bases and J 2 bases; nucleotides not matched to a gene: 8. CDR3 size: 16 residues. CDR3 sequence: CASSPREGQGQETQYF. DNA of the CDR3: TGCGCCAGCAGCCCAAGAGAGGGACAGGGACAAGAGACCCAGTACTTC.

The chain links TRBV27 to TRBJ2-2; D might be TRBD1 (5 bases). V was cut by 4 bases and J by 7 bases, with 28 bases left in between. CDR3 length equals 19 residues. CDR1 MNHEY and CDR2 SMNVEV come from the germline V gene (reference sequence). The CDR3 DNA sequence: TGTGCCAGCAGTTCTCACACCCCCCGGCAGGGTGCCACGCTCGGGGAGCTGTTTTTT. This translates into CASSSHTPRQGATLGELFF.

The genes are TRBV27 and TRBJ2-1; the match to TRBD2 covers 12 bases. V dropped 5 bases and J dropped 10; count of bases not matched to a gene: 12. Germline-derived CDR1 and CDR2 are MNHEY and SMNVEV (reference sequence). The CDR3 sequence is 16 residues long. In DNA, the CDR3 is TGTGCCAGCAGTCTCGAACTAGCGGGAGGTCGAAGGGAGCAGTTCTTC. Its translation: CASSLELAGGRREQFF.

This chain connects TRBV6-5 to TRBJ2-1; TRBD2 matches at 12 bases. CDR1 and CDR2 (germline): MNHEY, SVGAGI. The CDR3 has 15 residues. Trimming cost V 6 bases and J 5 bases; bases outside gene matches: 5. The CDR3 is CASRRLAGAHNEQFF. The CDR3 DNA follows: TGTGCCAGCAGACGACTAGCGGGAGCCCACAATGAGCAGTTCTTC.

This chain links TRBV3-1 with TRBJ1-2; D call uncertain. V was trimmed by 4 bases and J by 4 bases, leaving 13 bases between them. The CDR3 is 14 residues long. From germline, CDR1 is LGHDT and CDR2 YNNKEL (reference sequence). The CDR3 spells CASSPDHGSYGYTF. CDR3 nucleotide sequence: TGTGCCAGCAGCCCGGACCACGGCAGCTATGGCTACACCTTC.

This clonotype was recorded once. V is TRBV7-6 and J is TRBJ2-7, with 8 bases matching TRBD1. The CDR3 is 15 residues long. The V gene end was trimmed by 2 bases and the J gene end by 0 bases; junction bases not matched to a gene: 3. Germline V gene sequence: CDR1 SGHVS, CDR2 FNYEAQ. The CDR3 DNA follows: TGTGCCAGCAGCTTACTCCAGGGGGCCTCCTACGAGCAGTACTTC. Translation gives CASSLLQGASYEQYF.